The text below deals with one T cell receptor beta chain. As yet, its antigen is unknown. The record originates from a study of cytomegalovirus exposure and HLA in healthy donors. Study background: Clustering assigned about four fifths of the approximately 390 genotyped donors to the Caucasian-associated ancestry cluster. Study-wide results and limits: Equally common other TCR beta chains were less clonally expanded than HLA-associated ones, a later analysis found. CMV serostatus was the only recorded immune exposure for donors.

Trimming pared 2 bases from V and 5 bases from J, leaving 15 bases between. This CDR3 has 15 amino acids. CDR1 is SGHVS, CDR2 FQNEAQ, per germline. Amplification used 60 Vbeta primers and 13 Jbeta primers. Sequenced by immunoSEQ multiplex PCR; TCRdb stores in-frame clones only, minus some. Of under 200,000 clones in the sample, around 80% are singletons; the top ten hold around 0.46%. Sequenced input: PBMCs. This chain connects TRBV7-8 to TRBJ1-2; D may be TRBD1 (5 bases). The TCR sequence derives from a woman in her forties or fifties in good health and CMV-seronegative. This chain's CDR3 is CASSLRRGGFYGYTF. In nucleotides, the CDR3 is TGTGCCAGCAGCTTACGGAGGGGCGGTTTTTATGGCTACACCTTC.